The TCR beta chain under discussion was sequenced for a study of blood T cell repertoires in COVID-19. Whole-study context: From the United States, Italy and Spain came samples of acute and convalescent COVID-19. The analysed material was cDNA or gDNA that came from T cells, B-cell-depleted T cells, or PBMCs.

Germline values: CDR1 SGHVS, CDR2 FQNEAQ. CDR3 length equals 14 residues. Trimming stripped 5 bases from V and 7 bases from J, with 18 bases between. Data came from immunoSEQ multiplex PCR; TCRdb stores just in-frame clones and leaves some out. The table records approximately 210,000 clones, around four fifths of them present only once. What was sequenced was peripheral blood. The TCR was taken from a man younger than 40 with active or convalescent COVID-19. This rearrangement joins TRBV7-8 to TRBJ2-7; D is possibly TRBD2 (5 bases). Written as DNA, the CDR3 is TGTGCCAGCAGCCCCCGCCCGGGAACCGGGGAGCAGTACTTC. It specifies CASSPRPGTGEQYF.